Reported below is one T cell receptor (beta chain). Antigen specificity is unknown. The sample is drawn from a study of CXCR3-negative and CXCR3-positive naive CD8 T cells. Overall study: The total count of TRB reads reached around 140 million, and each library contributed about 1.5 +/- 0.3 million. Whole-study results and caveats: Naive subsets had comparable surface CD5; TCR strength was inferred from TRB CDR3 properties.

The TRB libraries of cDNA were built by UMI-labeled 5' RACE. No DNA is given; TCRdb re-called the 5' RACE reads and lists each CDR3 protein once. The sample table sets out approximately 52,000 distinct CDR3 sequences. The germline CDR1 and CDR2 sequences are MNHNS and SASEGT. CDR3 length: 18 amino acids. Source material: memory CD8+ T cells from blood. This sequence was found in a human donor in good health. Some clones in this sample may be carry-over from other donors' samples. The gene calls are TRBV6-1 and TRBJ2-5; TCRdb picks TRBD1, but there is no DNA to check that call. Here the CDR3 reads CASSVTPSTGPVGVTQYF.